What follows is one T cell receptor beta chain and its context. The record originates from a study of T cell responses to AZD1222 COVID-19 vaccine. TCRdb keeps only in-frame clones here, not all; method: immunoSEQ multiplex PCR. Altogether roughly 97,000 clones are present, 70% to 90% being singletons, with the ten largest covering less than 3%. This sequence was found in an adult in good health. Specimen: peripheral blood, collected on day 0 of AZD1222 vaccination.

The CDR3 nucleotides are TGTGCCAGCAGCCAACCCGGGGGTACGCAGTATTTT. Amino acids: CASSQPGGTQYF. The rearrangement joins TRBV4-2 to TRBJ2-3, with D maybe TRBD2 (6 bases). V dropped 2 bases and J dropped 8 bases, with 8 bases sitting between them. The CDR3 length is 12 residues. The germline gives CDR1 LGHNA, CDR2 YNFKEQ.